Presented here are 24 T cell receptor beta chains from one specimen sequenced in a study of T cell repertoires in cytomegalovirus infection. Their antigens remain unidentified. TCRdb redid the calling of the reads with MiXCR, one entry per CDR3 protein. The table lists almost 90,000 distinct CDR3 sequences, about 31% of them singletons, with about 65% in the top ten. Sequenced here: CD8+ T cells from cultured PBMCs, sampled from culture after CMV antigen stimulation. The receptors originated from a human donor in good health (CMV status not recorded). Some clones in this sample may be carry-over from other donors' samples.

The J gene is TRBJ2-5, the V gene TRBV11-2; 10 bases fit TRBD1. Germline CDR1 and CDR2: SGHAT and FQNNGV. This CDR3 contains 15 residues. Trimming cost V 5 bases and J 2 bases; bases outside gene matches: 5. This CDR3 reads CASSVWTGGQETQYF. CDR3 nucleotide sequence: TGTGCCAGCAGCGTGTGGACAGGGGGGCAAGAGACCCAGTACTTC.

This clonotype was counted at least ten times. Compared with germline, one end of the junction differs, possibly owing to a read error. The chain is built from TRBV27 and TRBJ2-6; D perhaps matches TRBD1 (6 bases). This CDR3 has 16 residues. Germline lookup yields CDR1 MNHEY and CDR2 SMNVEV (reference sequence). The DNA for the CDR3 is TGTGCCAGCAGGTTATTACAGGGTCTGGGGGCCAACGTCCTGACTTTC. This sequence encodes CASRLLQGLGANVLTF.

The table lists this clonotype with many counts. The chain recombines TRBV7-9 with TRBJ1-2; D unresolved. The CDR3 loop spans 14 amino acids. V was trimmed by 8 bases and J by 4 bases, leaving 17 bases between them. The germline gives CDR1 SEHNR, CDR2 FQNEAQ (reference sequence). This chain's CDR3 is CASSHTDLFYGYTF. In DNA, the CDR3 is TGTGCCAGCTCACACACGGACCTCTTCTATGGCTACACCTTC.

V usage is TRBV12-5 and J usage is TRBJ1-1; the D gene is possibly TRBD1 (6 bases). The CDR3 has 11 residues. Looked up from germline, CDR1 is LGHNT and CDR2 is FRNRAP. V shed 4 bases and J shed 8 bases, with 8 bases lying between them. For the CDR3, the DNA is TGTGCTAGTGGTTCCGGGACAGAAGCTTTCTTT. This translates into CASGSGTEAFF.

In its sample, this clonotype was seen a few times. This CDR3 reads CASSLGQGIGKLFF. As DNA, the CDR3 is TGTGCCAGCAGTTTGGGACAGGGGATCGGAAAACTGTTTTTT. The chain joins TRBV12-3 or TRBV12-4 to TRBJ1-4; TRBD1 matches at 10 bases. The CDR3 loop spans 14 amino acids. V shed 3 bases and J 10 bases; nucleotides not matched to a gene: 5.

This clonotype was seen a handful of times. The V gene is TRBV25-1, the J gene TRBJ1-1; D is possibly TRBD1 (6 bases). The germline V gene has CDR1 MGHDK and CDR2 SYGVNS. This CDR3 has 16 amino acids. The V gene lost 1 base and the J gene lost 10 bases, with 22 bases spanning the gap. CDR3 in amino acids: CASSESFRGGRSLAFF. The CDR3 nucleotides are TGTGCCAGCAGTGAATCCTTCCGGGGGGGCAGAAGTTTAGCTTTCTTT.

Ten or more counts support this clonotype. The rearrangement links TRBV6-1 to TRBJ2-3, with 9 bases identical to TRBD1. Looked up from germline, CDR1 is MNHNS and CDR2 is SASEGT. The CDR3 extends over 13 amino acids. V was clipped by 8 bases and J by 3 bases; unmatched bases: 3. The CDR3 sequence is CASGTGLTDTQYF. CDR3 DNA sequence: TGTGCCAGCGGGACAGGGTTAACAGATACGCAGTATTTT.

The chain links TRBV29-1 to TRBJ2-7; D is tentatively TRBD1 or TRBD2 (5 bases each). The CDR3 sequence is 13 residues long. The V end lost 2 bases, the J end lost 1 base, and 9 bases lay between the germline ends. Germline V gene data show CDR1 as SQVTM and CDR2 as ANQGSEA. CDR3 in amino acids: CSVETGQSYEQYF. As DNA, the CDR3 is TGCAGCGTTGAAACGGGGCAGTCCTACGAGCAGTACTTC.

This clonotype was detected a few times. The rearrangement uses TRBV2 and TRBJ2-2, with D unclear. Between the trimmed V and J ends, which lost 7 bases and 0 bases, there was a span of 15 bases. Looked up from germline, CDR1 is SNHLY and CDR2 is FYNNEI. This CDR3 has 16 residues. CDR3 nucleotides: TGTGCCAGCACGGATTTCGCAGGCCCGAACACCGGGGAGCTGTTTTTT. Protein product: CASTDFAGPNTGELFF. Together with reference TRBV2 and TRBJ2-2, the CDR3 gives the full variable domain: EPEVTQTPSHQVTQMGQEVILRCVPISNHLYFYWYRQILGQKVEFLVSFYNNEISEKSEIFDDQFSVERPDGSNFTLKIRSTKLEDSAMYFCASTDFAGPNTGELFFGEGSRLTVL.

The chain is built from TRBV9 and TRBJ2-7; 11 nucleotides agree with TRBD1. The germline V gene encodes CDR1 SGDLS and CDR2 YYNGEE. The V gene end was trimmed by 4 bases and the J gene end by 6 bases; junction bases not matched to a gene: 6. The CDR3 covers 14 residues. For the CDR3, the DNA is TGTGCCAGCAGCCTTGCCGGGACAGGGGGCGAGCAGTACTTC. Its translation: CASSLAGTGGEQYF. The entire variable domain, with the rest obtained from reference TRBV9 and TRBJ2-7, is as follows: DSGVTQTPKHLITATGQRVTLRCSPRSGDLSVYWYQQSLDQGLQFLIQYYNGEERAKGNILERFSAQQFPDLHSELNLSSLELGDSALYFCASSLAGTGGEQYFGPGTRLTVT.

This chain uses TRBV19 with TRBJ2-7, with 13 bases aligning to TRBD2. The V segment lost 6 bases and the J segment 3 bases; nucleotides outside the gene matches: 11. The CDR3 has 17 residues. Germline-derived CDR1 and CDR2 are LNHDA and SQIVND (reference sequence). In nucleotides, the CDR3 is TGTGCCAGTAGCCAATCGGGACTAGCGGGGCCCGACTACGAGCAGTACTTC. Translation gives CASSQSGLAGPDYEQYF.

This clonotype occurred many times. This chain links TRBV6-1 with TRBJ1-1; D might be TRBD1 (5 bases). Trimming took off 5 bases at V and 9 bases at J, with 13 bases between the two ends. This CDR3 is built from 12 residues. Germline assignment: CDR1 MNHNS and CDR2 SASEGT. The CDR3 bases are TGTGCCAGCAGTCCCGGGACTGCTAAAGCTTTCTTT. This sequence encodes CASSPGTAKAFF.

CDR3 in DNA: TGTGCCAGCAGCTCGACAGTTTCCTACAATGAGCAGTTCTTC. This sequence encodes CASSSTVSYNEQFF. V is TRBV7-9 and J is TRBJ2-1; a weak D match, TRBD1 (5 bases). CDR1 and CDR2 (germline): SEHNR, FQNEAQ (reference sequence). V was trimmed by 4 bases and J by 1 base, leaving 8 bases between them. The CDR3 loop spans 14 amino acids.

The rearrangement uses TRBV3-1 and TRBJ1-2; D perhaps matches TRBD1 (5 bases). The length of the CDR3 is 13 residues. With 0 bases removed from V and 7 bases from J, the gap between germline ends came to 9 bases. Germline values: CDR1 LGHDT, CDR2 YNNKEL (reference sequence). The CDR3 protein is CASSQDLRAGYTF. The CDR3 DNA reads as TGTGCCAGCAGCCAAGATCTCAGGGCTGGCTACACCTTC.

The CDR3 loop is CARHTGAAPLSQPQHF. CDR3 nucleotide sequence: TGTGCTCGACACACAGGGGCGGCCCCCCTGAGTCAGCCCCAGCATTTT. The V and J genes are TRBV12-5 and TRBJ1-5; 7 bases are a match to TRBD1. CDR1 and CDR2 (germline): LGHNT, FRNRAP. V shed 11 bases and J 6 bases; nucleotides not matched to a gene: 19. This CDR3 has 16 residues.

This clonotype has at least ten counts. The chain links TRBV7-6 to TRBJ2-7; the D gene is possibly TRBD2 (6 bases). The V end was cut by 5 bases, the J end by 2 bases, with 13 bases between. This CDR3 has 14 residues. Per the germline V gene, CDR1 is SGHVS and CDR2 is FNYEAQ. CDR3 residues: CASSRLGATYEQYF. The CDR3, as DNA: TGTGCCAGCAGCAGACTAGGGGCCACCTACGAGCAGTACTTC.

V is TRBV27 and J is TRBJ1-6; tentative D call: TRBD1 (6 bases). The germline gives CDR1 MNHEY, CDR2 SMNVEV (reference sequence). Trimming took off 5 bases at V and 7 bases at J, with 27 bases between the two ends. There are 19 residues in the CDR3. CDR3 bases: TGTGCCAGCAGTCCGATCACAACGTACACAGGGTTAGAAAATTCACCCCTCCACTTT. Translation: CASSPITTYTGLENSPLHF.

There are a few counts of this clonotype. This chain connects TRBV6-1 to TRBJ2-2; 8 nucleotides line up with TRBD2. CDR1 MNHNS and CDR2 SASEGT come from the germline V gene. There are 16 residues in the CDR3. V shed 5 bases and J 4 bases; nucleotides not matched to a gene: 9. CDR3 protein: CASSSSAGGVTGELFF. CDR3 coding DNA: TGTGCCAGCAGTTCGTCGGCGGGGGGCGTCACCGGGGAGCTGTTTTTT.

This clonotype was found a few times. V and J are TRBV5-6 and TRBJ2-7, with D unclear. CDR3 length: 14 residues. Between the trimmed V and J ends, which lost 1 base and 1 base, there was a span of 9 bases. Germline loops: CDR1 SGHDT, CDR2 YYEEEE. The CDR3 protein is CASSLSSVSYEQYF. In nucleotides, the CDR3 is TGTGCCAGCAGCTTGTCGTCCGTGTCCTACGAGCAGTACTTC.

This rearrangement joins TRBV9 to TRBJ1-4; D ambiguous. The CDR3 runs to 14 residues. Per germline, CDR1 SGDLS and CDR2 YYNGEE. V was cut by 3 bases and J by 8 bases, with 14 bases left in between. The DNA for the CDR3 is TGTGCCAGCAGCGCCGATGTGGGCGGGGAAAAACTGTTTTTT. Translation: CASSADVGGEKLFF.

The chain has TRBV7-9 and TRBJ1-1; tentative D call: TRBD1 (6 bases). Trimming left V 4 bases short and J 7 bases short, with 19 bases between. The CDR3 totals 15 residues. Looked up from germline, CDR1 is SEHNR and CDR2 is FQNEAQ (reference sequence). The CDR3 sequence is CASSSNRDRAHEAFF. In DNA form, the CDR3 reads TGTGCCAGCAGCTCAAACAGGGATAGAGCACATGAAGCTTTCTTT.

The gene calls are TRBV15 and TRBJ1-2, with TRBD1 as a possible D gene (6 bases). The V end was cut by 4 bases, the J end by 1 base, with 10 bases between. CDR1 LNHNV and CDR2 YYDKDF come from the germline V gene (reference sequence). The CDR3 runs to 14 residues. CDR3 residues: CATSNTGINYGYTF. Here the CDR3 DNA reads TGTGCCACCAGCAATACAGGGATTAACTATGGCTACACCTTC. Full variable domain (missing parts from reference TRBV15 and TRBJ1-2): DAMVIQNPRYQVTQFGKPVTLSCSQTLNHNVMYWYQQKSSQAPKLLFHYYDKDFNNEADTPDNFQSRRPNTSFCFLDIRSPGLGDTAMYLCATSNTGINYGYTFGSGTRLTVV.

The chain recombines TRBV2 with TRBJ2-7; tentative D call: TRBD1 (5 bases). Trimming removed 8 bases at V and 6 bases at J, with 8 bases between. CDR3 length: 10 amino acids. The germline gives CDR1 SNHLY, CDR2 FYNNEI. CDR3 nucleotides: TGTGCCAGCTCAGGGTCCGAGCAGTACTTC. As protein: CASSGSEQYF.

The chain uses TRBV2 and TRBJ1-1; weak D call: TRBD1 (6 bases). The CDR3 is made up of 13 amino acids. V was pared by 8 bases and J by 6 bases, with 16 bases between. Per germline, CDR1 SNHLY and CDR2 FYNNEI. CDR3 nucleotide sequence: TGTGCCAGCCCCCTACCGGGGGCAGCTGAAGCTTTCTTT. Translation gives CASPLPGAAEAFF.